The source of this T cell receptor (beta chain) is a study of CD8+CD57+ T cells in acquired aplastic anemia. This CDR3 is 13 amino acids long. CDR1 is SGHTA and CDR2 is FQGTGA in the germline V gene. The V gene end was trimmed by 3 bases and the J gene end by 5 bases; junction bases not matched to a gene: 3. Genomic DNA provided the template from which TCR beta VDJ and CDR3 profiles were obtained. In TCRdb, the reads were re-called with MiXCR into one record per CDR3 protein. Here the sample spans some 180,000 distinct CDR3 sequences, roughly three fifths being singletons. Individuals selected for sequencing had exhibited CD8+CD57+ cell expansion on flow cytometry.

The chain employs TRBV7-3 and TRBJ2-7, with 8 bases identical to TRBD2. The sequence was obtained from a human donor with aplastic anemia. Sequencing input: sorted CD4+, CD8+, or CD8+CD57+ T cells (not recorded which) from PBMCs. CDR3 sequence reads: CASSFVSGDEQYF. The CDR3 DNA sequence: TGTGCCAGCAGCTTCGTTAGCGGGGACGAGCAGTACTTC.